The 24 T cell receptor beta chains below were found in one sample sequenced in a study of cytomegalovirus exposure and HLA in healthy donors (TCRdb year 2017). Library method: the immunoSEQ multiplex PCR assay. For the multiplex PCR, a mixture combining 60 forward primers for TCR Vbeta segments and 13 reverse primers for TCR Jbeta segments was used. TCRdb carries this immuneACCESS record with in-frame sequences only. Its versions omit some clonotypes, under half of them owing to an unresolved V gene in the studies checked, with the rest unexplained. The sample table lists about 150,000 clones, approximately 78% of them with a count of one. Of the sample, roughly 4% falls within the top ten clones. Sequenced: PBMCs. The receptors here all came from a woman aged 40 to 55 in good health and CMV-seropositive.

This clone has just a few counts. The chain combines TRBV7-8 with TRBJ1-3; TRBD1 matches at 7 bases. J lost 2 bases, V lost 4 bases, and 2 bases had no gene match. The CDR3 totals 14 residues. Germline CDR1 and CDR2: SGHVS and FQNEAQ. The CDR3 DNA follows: TGTGCCAGCAGCTCGGACAGGACTGGAAACACCATATATTTT. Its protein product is CASSSDRTGNTIYF.

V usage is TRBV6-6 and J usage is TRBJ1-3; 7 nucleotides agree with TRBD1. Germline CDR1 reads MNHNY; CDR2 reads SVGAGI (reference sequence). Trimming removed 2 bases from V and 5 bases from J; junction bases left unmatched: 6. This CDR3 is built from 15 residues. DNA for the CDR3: TGTGCCAGCAGTTACACAGGGGACAGAAGAAACACCATATATTTT. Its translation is CASSYTGDRRNTIYF.

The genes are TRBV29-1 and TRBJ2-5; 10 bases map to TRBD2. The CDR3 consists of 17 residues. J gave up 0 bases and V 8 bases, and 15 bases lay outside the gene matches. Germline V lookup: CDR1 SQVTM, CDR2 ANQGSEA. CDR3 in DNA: TGCAGCACCCTCGGAAGCGGGGGGGCGGGAGACCAAGAGACCCAGTACTTC. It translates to CSTLGSGGAGDQETQYF. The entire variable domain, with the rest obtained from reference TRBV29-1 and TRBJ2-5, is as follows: SAVISQKPSRDICQRGTSLTIQCQVDSQVTMMFWYRQQPGQSLTLIATANQGSEATYESGFVIDKFPISRPNLTFSTLTVSNMSPEDSSIYLCSTLGSGGAGDQETQYFGPGTRLLVL.

The CDR3, as DNA: TGTGCCACCAAGACTAGCGAGAACACCGGGGAGCTGTTTTTT. Its protein is CATKTSENTGELFF. The rearrangement uses TRBV10-3 and TRBJ2-2; 8 positions match TRBD2. The length of the CDR3 is 14 residues. Trimming removed 10 bases from V and 1 base from J; junction bases left unmatched: 5. Germline V CDR1 and CDR2: ENHRY, SYGVKD.

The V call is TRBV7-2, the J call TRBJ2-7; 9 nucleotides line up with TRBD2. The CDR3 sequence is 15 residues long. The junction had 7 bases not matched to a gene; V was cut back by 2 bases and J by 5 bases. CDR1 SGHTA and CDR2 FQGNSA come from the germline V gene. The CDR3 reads CASSLQAGGNHEQYF. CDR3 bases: TGTGCCAGCAGCTTACAAGCGGGGGGAAACCACGAGCAGTACTTC.

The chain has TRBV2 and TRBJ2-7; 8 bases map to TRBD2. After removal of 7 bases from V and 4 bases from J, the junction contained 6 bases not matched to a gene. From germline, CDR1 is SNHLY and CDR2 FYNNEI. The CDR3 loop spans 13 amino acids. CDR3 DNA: TGTGCCAGCAATCCGGGAGGGTTTTACGAGCAGTACTTC. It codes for CASNPGGFYEQYF.

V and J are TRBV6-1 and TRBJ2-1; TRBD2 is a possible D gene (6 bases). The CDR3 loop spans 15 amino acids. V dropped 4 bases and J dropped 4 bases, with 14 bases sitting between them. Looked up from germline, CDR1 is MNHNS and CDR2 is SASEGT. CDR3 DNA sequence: TGTGCCAGCAGTGTAGGGGACTTAAGGTACAATGAGCAGTTCTTC. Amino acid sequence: CASSVGDLRYNEQFF.

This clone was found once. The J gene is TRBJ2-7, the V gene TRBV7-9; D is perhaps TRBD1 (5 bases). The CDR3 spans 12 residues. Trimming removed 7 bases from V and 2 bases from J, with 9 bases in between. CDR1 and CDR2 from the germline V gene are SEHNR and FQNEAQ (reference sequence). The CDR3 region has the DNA TGTGCCAGCACTGAAGGGGCCTACGAGCAGTACTTC. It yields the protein CASTEGAYEQYF.

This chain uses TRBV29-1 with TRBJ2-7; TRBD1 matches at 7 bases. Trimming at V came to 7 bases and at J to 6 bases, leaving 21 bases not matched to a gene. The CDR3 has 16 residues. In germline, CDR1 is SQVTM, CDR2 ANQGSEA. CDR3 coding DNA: TGCAGCGCCGTAGGGGTTATCGCGAACAGGGGCGCCGAGCAGTACTTC. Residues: CSAVGVIANRGAEQYF.

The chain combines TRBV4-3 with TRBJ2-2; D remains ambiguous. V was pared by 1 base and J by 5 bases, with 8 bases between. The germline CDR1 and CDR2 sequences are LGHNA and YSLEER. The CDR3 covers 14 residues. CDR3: CASSQGPRTGELFF. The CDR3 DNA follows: TGCGCCAGCAGCCAAGGTCCCCGTACCGGGGAGCTGTTTTTT.

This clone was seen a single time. CDR3 DNA sequence: TGCAGCGTCGCATGGAGAAGCACCACCGAAGCTTTCTTT. Translation gives CSVAWRSTTEAFF. This sequence joins TRBV29-1 and TRBJ1-1; D uncertain. The germline gives CDR1 SQVTM, CDR2 ANQGSEA. The CDR3 covers 13 residues. Trimming stripped 6 bases from V and 8 bases from J, with 19 bases between. Full variable domain (rest looked up from reference TRBV29-1 and TRBJ1-1): SAVISQKPSRDICQRGTSLTIQCQVDSQVTMMFWYRQQPGQSLTLIATANQGSEATYESGFVIDKFPISRPNLTFSTLTVSNMSPEDSSIYLCSVAWRSTTEAFFGQGTRLTVV.

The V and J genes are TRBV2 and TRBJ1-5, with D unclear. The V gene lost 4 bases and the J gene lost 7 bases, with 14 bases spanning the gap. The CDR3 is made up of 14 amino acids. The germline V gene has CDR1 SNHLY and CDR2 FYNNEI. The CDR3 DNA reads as TGTGCCAGCAGTGCCCAGCGGGCTGGGCAGCCCCAGCATTTT. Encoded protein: CASSAQRAGQPQHF. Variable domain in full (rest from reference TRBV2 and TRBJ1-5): EPEVTQTPSHQVTQMGQEVILRCVPISNHLYFYWYRQILGQKVEFLVSFYNNEISEKSEIFDDQFSVERPDGSNFTLKIRSTKLEDSAMYFCASSAQRAGQPQHFGDGTRLSIL.

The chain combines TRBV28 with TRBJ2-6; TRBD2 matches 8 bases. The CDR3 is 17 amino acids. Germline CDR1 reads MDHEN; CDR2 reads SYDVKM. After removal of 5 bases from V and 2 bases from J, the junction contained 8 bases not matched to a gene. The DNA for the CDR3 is TGTGCCAGCAGTCGGGGGGGGGTTAGAACTGGGGCCAACGTCCTGACTTTC. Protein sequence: CASSRGGVRTGANVLTF.

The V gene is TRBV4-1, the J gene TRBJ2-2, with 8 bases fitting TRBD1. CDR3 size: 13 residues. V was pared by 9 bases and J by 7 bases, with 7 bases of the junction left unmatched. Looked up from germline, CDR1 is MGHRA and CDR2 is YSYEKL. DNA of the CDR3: TGCGCCAGTGGACAGGGAAGGGGCGGGGAGCTGTTTTTT. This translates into CASGQGRGGELFF.

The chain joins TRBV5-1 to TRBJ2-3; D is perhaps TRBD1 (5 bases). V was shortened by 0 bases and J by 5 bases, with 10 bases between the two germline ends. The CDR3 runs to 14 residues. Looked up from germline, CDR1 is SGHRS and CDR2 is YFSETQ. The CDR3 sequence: CASSLAREIDTQYF. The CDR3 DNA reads TGCGCCAGCAGCTTGGCCAGGGAAATAGATACGCAGTATTTT.

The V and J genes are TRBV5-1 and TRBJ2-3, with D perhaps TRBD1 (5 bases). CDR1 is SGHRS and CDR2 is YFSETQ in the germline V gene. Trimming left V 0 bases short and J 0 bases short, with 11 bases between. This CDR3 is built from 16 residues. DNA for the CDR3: TGCGCCAGCAGCTTGGGGGCAGGGCTGAGCACAGATACGCAGTATTTT. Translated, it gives CASSLGAGLSTDTQYF.

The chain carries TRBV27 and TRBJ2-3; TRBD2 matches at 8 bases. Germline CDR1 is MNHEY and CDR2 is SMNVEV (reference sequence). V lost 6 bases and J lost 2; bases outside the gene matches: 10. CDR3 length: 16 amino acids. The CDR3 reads CASSPYGGGTTDTQYF. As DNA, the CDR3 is TGTGCCAGCAGCCCGTACGGCGGGGGGACCACAGATACGCAGTATTTT.

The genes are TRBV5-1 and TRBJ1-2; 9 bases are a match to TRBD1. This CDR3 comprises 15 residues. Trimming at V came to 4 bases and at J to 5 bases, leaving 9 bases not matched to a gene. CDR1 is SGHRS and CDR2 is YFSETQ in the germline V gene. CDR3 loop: CASSPGDREAYGYTF. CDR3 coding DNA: TGCGCCAGCAGCCCGGGGGACAGGGAGGCGTATGGCTACACCTTC. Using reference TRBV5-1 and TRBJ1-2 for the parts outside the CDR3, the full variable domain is KAGVTQTPRYLIKTRGQQVTLSCSPISGHRSVSWYQQTPGQGLQFLFEYFSETQRNKGNFPGRFSGRQFSNSRSEMNVSTLELGDSALYLCASSPGDREAYGYTFGSGTRLTVV.

The CDR3 spells CASSKRATTGELFF. The CDR3 DNA is TGTGCCAGTAGTAAGAGAGCCACCACCGGGGAGCTGTTTTTT. The J gene is TRBJ2-2, the V gene TRBV19; the D is unclear. Between the trimmed V and J ends, which lost 4 bases and 4 bases, there was a span of 10 bases. Per the germline V gene, CDR1 is LNHDA and CDR2 is SQIVND (reference sequence). The CDR3 loop spans 14 amino acids.

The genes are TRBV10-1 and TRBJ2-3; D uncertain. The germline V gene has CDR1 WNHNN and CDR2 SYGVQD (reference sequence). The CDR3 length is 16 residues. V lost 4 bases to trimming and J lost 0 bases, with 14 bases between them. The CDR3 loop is CASSATLSASTDTQYF. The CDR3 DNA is TGCGCCAGCAGTGCGACACTTTCTGCTAGCACAGATACGCAGTATTTT.

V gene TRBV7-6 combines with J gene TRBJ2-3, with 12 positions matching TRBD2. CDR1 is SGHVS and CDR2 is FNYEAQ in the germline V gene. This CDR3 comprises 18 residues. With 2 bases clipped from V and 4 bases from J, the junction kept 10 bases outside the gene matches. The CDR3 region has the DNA TGTGCCAGCAGCTTAACCTCGACTAGCGGGGGAACCCCAGATACGCAGTATTTT. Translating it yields CASSLTSTSGGTPDTQYF.

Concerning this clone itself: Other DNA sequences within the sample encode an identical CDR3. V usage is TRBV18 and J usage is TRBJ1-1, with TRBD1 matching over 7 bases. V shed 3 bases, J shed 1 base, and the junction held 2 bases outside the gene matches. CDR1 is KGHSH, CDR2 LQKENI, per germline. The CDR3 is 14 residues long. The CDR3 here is CASSPGQPNTEAFF. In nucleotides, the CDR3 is TGTGCCAGCTCACCGGGACAGCCGAACACTGAAGCTTTCTTT.

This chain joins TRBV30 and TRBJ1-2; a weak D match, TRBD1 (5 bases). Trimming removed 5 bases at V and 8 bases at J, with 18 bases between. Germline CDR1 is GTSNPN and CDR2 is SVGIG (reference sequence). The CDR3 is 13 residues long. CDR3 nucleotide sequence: TGTGCCTGGGGTGGGGGGGGGACCATAGGCTACACCTTC. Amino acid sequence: CAWGGGGTIGYTF.

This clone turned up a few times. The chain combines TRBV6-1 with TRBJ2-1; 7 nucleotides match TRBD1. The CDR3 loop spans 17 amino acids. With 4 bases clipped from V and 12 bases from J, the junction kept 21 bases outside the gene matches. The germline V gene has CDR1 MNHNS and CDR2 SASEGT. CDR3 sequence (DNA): TGTGCCAGCAGTGGGTCATTTGGCCTAGCAGGGGGACATGGGCAGTTCTTC. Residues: CASSGSFGLAGGHGQFF.